These 2 T cell receptor beta chains originate from one sample sequenced in a study of T cells in Graves' hyperthyroidism and ophthalmopathy. Authors of the study amplified TCR beta CDR3 regions from RNA transcripts. A first-round RT-PCR of the TCR CDR3 used the HTBI primer set. TCRdb re-analysed the multiplex PCR reads in MiXCR, keeping a single row per CDR3 protein. The sample lists over 450,000 distinct CDR3 sequences; about 15% were seen once. Input material: blood. Receptor source: a woman under 30 with Graves' hyperthyroidism.

This clonotype was detected many times. V is TRBV24-1 and J is TRBJ2-5; either TRBD1 or TRBD2 may supply D (5 bases each). CDR3 length: 15 residues. The germline V gene has CDR1 KGHDR and CDR2 SFDVKD. The germline V and J ends were trimmed by 4 bases and 2 bases, with 13 bases remaining between them. CDR3 in DNA: TGTGCCACCAGTGACCCTGGGACCAGTCAAGAGACCCAGTACTTC. It yields the protein CATSDPGTSQETQYF.

This clonotype appeared a few times. The chain recombines TRBV7-9 with TRBJ2-7; D may be TRBD1 (5 bases). The germline V gene encodes CDR1 SEHNR and CDR2 FQNEAQ (reference sequence). The CDR3 is 17 amino acids. V was cut by 1 base and J by 5 bases, with 21 bases left in between. CDR3 in DNA: TGTGCCAGCAGCTTAGGAGATTGGGGCGGAGCTCACGACGAGCAGTACGTC. Its translation is CASSLGDWGGAHDEQYV.